This T cell receptor (beta chain) was observed in a study of vaccination and CD4 T cells after COVID-19. In the study overall: Participants were given two doses of BNT162b2 or mRNA-1273 vaccine. Overlapping SARS-CoV-2, HCoV-NL63, HCoV-OC43 and HCoV-229E spike peptides stimulated the cells. For control cultures, the treatment was a CEFX pool, an HIV-1 Nef pool, or no peptide.

Treatment denoted: approximately 9-day PBMC culture with coronavirus spike peptide pools or control peptides (ViraFEST assay). Oncomine TCR Beta short-read sequencing was applied to DNA from cultured CD4+ T cells. DNA came from CD4+ T cells after culture. From the PCR reads, TCRdb called clonotypes with MiXCR, one entry per CDR3 protein. This table has 6,500 to 8,500 distinct CDR3 sequences, around 65% appearing once. This clonotype was recorded once. Its specificity is not known. This TCR was recovered from a human donor who had recovered from COVID-19. The source material was CD4+ T cells from blood, cultured in vitro.

The CDR3 DNA sequence: TGTGCCAGCAGATCCAACTCGACAGTCTACGAGCAGTACTTC. Amino acid sequence: CASRSNSTVYEQYF. The gene calls are TRBV7-6 and TRBJ2-7, with D perhaps TRBD1 (5 bases). V was pared by 6 bases and J by 3 bases, with 15 bases between. CDR1 and CDR2 from the germline V gene are SGHVS and FNYEAQ. This CDR3 is 14 amino acids long. The full variable domain, its missing parts supplied by reference TRBV7-6 and TRBJ2-7, is GAGVSQSPRYKVTKRGQDVALRCDPISGHVSLYWYRQALGQGPEFLTYFNYEAQQDKSGLPNDRFSAERPEGSISTLTIQRTEQRDSAMYRCASRSNSTVYEQYFGPGTRLTVT.